This TCR beta chain was recorded in a study of OX40 agonist ivuxolimab in advanced cancers. Study summary: It was ivuxolimab, an agonistic anti-OX40 (CD134) antibody, that patients were treated with. A history of anti-PD-1, anti-PD-L1 or anti-CTLA-4 therapy was acceptable, and more than 30% had some.

V gave up 0 bases and J gave up 7 bases, with 10 bases separating them. The germline V gene encodes CDR1 SGHRS and CDR2 YFSETQ. The CDR3 spans 13 residues. The protocol was immunoSEQ multiplex PCR, while the TCRdb copy is restricted to in-frame clones and leaves out a portion. The data show tens of thousands of clones, around 86% seen once. Cycle 7 day 1, cycle 4 day 1, and baseline were the timepoints at which blood was sampled. This chain uses TRBV5-1 with TRBJ1-1; D unclear. The source is an adult with an advanced solid tumor such as melanoma, head and neck, liver or kidney cancer. The specimen comprised CD4+ or CD8+ T cells sorted from blood, sampled in a trial of the OX40 agonist ivuxolimab. The CDR3 DNA reads as TGCGCCAGCAGCTTGGGTATTTCCGGTGAAGCTTTCTTT. Translating it yields CASSLGISGEAFF.